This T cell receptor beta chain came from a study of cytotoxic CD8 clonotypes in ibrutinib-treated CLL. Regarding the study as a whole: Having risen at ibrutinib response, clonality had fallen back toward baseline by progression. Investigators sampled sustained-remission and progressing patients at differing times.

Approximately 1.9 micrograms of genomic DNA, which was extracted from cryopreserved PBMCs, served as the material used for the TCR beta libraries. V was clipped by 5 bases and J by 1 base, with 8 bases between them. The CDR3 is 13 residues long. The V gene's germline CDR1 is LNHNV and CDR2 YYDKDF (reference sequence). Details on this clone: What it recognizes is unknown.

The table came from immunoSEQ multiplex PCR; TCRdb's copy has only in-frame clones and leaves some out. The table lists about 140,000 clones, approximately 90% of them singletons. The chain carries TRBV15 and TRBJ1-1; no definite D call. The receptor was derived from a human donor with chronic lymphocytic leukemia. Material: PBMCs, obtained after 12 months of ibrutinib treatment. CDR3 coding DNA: TGTGCCACCAGCGAGGGTGGGAACACTGAAGCTTTCTTT. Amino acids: CATSEGGNTEAFF.